This T cell receptor beta chain was identified during a study of blood T cell repertoires in COVID-19. The assay was immunoSEQ multiplex PCR, and TCRdb's table has in-frame clones only and misses some. There are hundreds of thousands of clones in the sample; under 90% occur only once, and about 6% lies in the top ten. This CDR3 spans 15 amino acids. Germline-derived CDR1 and CDR2 are SGDLS and YYNGEE. V was shortened by 0 bases and J by 6 bases, with 12 bases between the two germline ends. The gene calls are TRBV9 and TRBJ1-4; tentative D call: TRBD1 (6 bases). This TCR was sampled from an elderly man with acute or convalescent COVID-19. Material: peripheral blood. The CDR3 DNA sequence: TGTGCCAGCAGCGTAGGGACAGCTTTCTATGAAAAACTGTTTTTT. Encoded protein: CASSVGTAFYEKLFF.